The rows below give T cell receptor beta chains drawn from one sample of a study of T cells in Graves' hyperthyroidism and ophthalmopathy. TCRdb itself ran the multiplex PCR reads through MiXCR, one entry per CDR3 protein. The table includes 300,000 to 400,000 distinct CDR3 sequences, approximately 13% detected once. The sample comprised blood. These receptors all come from a woman between 55 and 75 years old with Graves' hyperthyroidism. CDR3s include the opening cysteine and the closing phenylalanine or tryptophan. The size of a clone is reported for some rows only, either as once, few or many, or as a class for expanded clones.

TRBJ2-3 many TRBV29-1 CSVGQGSSDTQYF
TRBJ2-1 many TRBV5-1 CASSGQTSLPNNEQFF
TRBJ1-2 NA TRBV6-1 CASRNLANYGYTF
TRBJ1-6 few TRBV11-2 CASSRTGQNNSPLHF
TRBJ2-1 many TRBV12-5 CASGSGTSGRVNNEQFF
TRBJ2-3 NA TRBV20-1 CSARDPWTSGRRDTQYF
TRBJ1-5 many TRBV29-1 CSVGNRVDQPQHF
TRBJ2-7 many TRBV18 CASSPPGLATYEQYF
TRBJ2-1 NA TRBV7-9 CASSQTKREFNNGQFF
TRBJ2-7 few TRBV10-1 CASSEQGFYEQYF
TRBJ1-4 many TRBV11-3 CASSLVTGGNEKLFF
TRBJ1-6 many TRBV7-6 CASSFGWGMGNSPLHF
TRBJ1-2 NA TRBV7-9 CASSQGYLATNYGYTF
TRBJ1-1 many TRBV20-1 CSARDLTGRKAFF
TRBJ1-1 NA TRBV6-1 CASSRGRDTEAFF
TRBJ2-5 NA TRBV19 CASSIATGGSSETQYF
TRBJ1-1 many TRBV7-8 CASSLQGVGNTEAFF
TRBJ2-7 many TRBV18 CASSPGTGFYEQYF
TRBJ2-5 many TRBV7-9 CASSFFWSERQETQYF
TRBJ1-2 many TRBV6-1 CASSAPLGYGYTF
TRBJ2-7 NA TRBV14 CASSQGGTGGHDEQYF
TRBJ2-2 NA TRBV27 CASSPTTGTITGELFF
TRBJ2-1 many TRBV7-8 CATKGTAGLAGASYNEQFF
TRBJ1-1 many TRBV5-1 CASSGGDNPEAFF
TRBJ1-5 many TRBV12-3/TRBV12-4 CASRVGGNQPQHF
TRBJ2-7 many TRBV20-1 CSAIRQGITYEQYF
TRBJ1-2 few TRBV4-1 CASSQYLASYGYTF
TRBJ2-2 NA TRBV29-1 CSAQETLGLGELFF
TRBJ2-2 NA TRBV27 CASSLVRVGTGELFF
TRBJ2-5 many TRBV18 CASSPPGQGVLETQYF
TRBJ2-1 many TRBV2 CASREYGRRGIEQFF
TRBJ2-5 few TRBV5-1 CASSSHGQGGETQYF
TRBJ1-1 many TRBV12-3/TRBV12-4 CASTPRGRVTEAFF
TRBJ2-5 few TRBV7-3 CASSLQPSGRATQETQYF
TRBJ2-1 NA TRBV5-4 CASSWAGTQSYNEQFF
TRBJ2-3 many TRBV30 CACRLPIPDTQYF
TRBJ1-1 many TRBV29-1 CSVPRDSPRNTEAFF
TRBJ1-5 many TRBV12-3/TRBV12-4 CASSWGSGPQHF
TRBJ1-5 NA TRBV5-6 CASSLRWDQPQHF
TRBJ2-7 many TRBV28 CASSSDTFYEQYF
TRBJ2-5 NA TRBV28 CASRTGGRETQYF
TRBJ1-1 many TRBV6-1 CASSSGGVNTEAFF
TRBJ2-1 NA TRBV6-2/TRBV6-3 CASRLRASGADYNEQFF
TRBJ2-7 few TRBV9 CASSVKDYPYEQYF
TRBJ1-2 many TRBV3-1 CASSGHGVYGYTF
TRBJ1-2 NA TRBV19 CASRVGQLYGYTF
TRBJ2-5 NA TRBV25-1 CASSAGGGRGWETQYF
TRBJ2-7 many TRBV24-1 CATSDSTIYEQYF
TRBJ2-1 NA TRBV4-1 CASSPMTGGRYNEQFF